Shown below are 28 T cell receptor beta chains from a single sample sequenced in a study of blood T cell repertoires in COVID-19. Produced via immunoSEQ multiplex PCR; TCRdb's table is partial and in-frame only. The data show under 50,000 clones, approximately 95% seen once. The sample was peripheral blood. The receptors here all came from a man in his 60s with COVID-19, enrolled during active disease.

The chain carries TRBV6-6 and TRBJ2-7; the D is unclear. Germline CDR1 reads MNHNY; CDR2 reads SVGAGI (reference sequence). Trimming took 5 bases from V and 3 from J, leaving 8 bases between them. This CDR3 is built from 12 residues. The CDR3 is CASSARLYEQYF. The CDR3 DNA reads TGTGCCAGCAGTGCAAGACTCTACGAGCAGTACTTC.

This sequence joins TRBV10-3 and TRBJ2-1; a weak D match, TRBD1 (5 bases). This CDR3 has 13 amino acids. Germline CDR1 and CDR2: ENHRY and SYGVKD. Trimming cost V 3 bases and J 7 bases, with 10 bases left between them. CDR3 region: CAISDQAGNEQFF. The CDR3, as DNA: TGTGCCATCAGTGATCAGGCAGGGAATGAGCAGTTCTTC.

The CDR3 loop is CASSLALQRRGLRDNEQFF. DNA for the CDR3: TGTGCCAGCAGTTTAGCCCTGCAAAGGAGGGGGCTGAGGGACAATGAGCAGTTCTTC. This sequence joins TRBV27 and TRBJ2-1; TRBD1 is a possible D gene (7 bases). V was trimmed by 2 bases and J by 5 bases, leaving 25 bases between them. Germline loops: CDR1 MNHEY, CDR2 SMNVEV (reference sequence). This CDR3 region has 19 residues.

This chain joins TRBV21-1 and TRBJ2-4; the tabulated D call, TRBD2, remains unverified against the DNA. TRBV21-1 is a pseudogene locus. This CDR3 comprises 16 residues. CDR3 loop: CATRRGTSGAKNIQYF. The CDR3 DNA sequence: TGTGCCACCCGACGGGGGACTAGCGGAGCCAAAAACATTCAGTACTTC.

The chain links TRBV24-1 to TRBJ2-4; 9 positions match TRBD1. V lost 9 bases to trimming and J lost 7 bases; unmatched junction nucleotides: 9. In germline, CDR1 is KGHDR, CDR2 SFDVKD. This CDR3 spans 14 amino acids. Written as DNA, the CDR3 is TGTGCCACCGCCCCCCGGACAGGGGTGAACATTCAGTACTTC. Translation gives CATAPRTGVNIQYF.

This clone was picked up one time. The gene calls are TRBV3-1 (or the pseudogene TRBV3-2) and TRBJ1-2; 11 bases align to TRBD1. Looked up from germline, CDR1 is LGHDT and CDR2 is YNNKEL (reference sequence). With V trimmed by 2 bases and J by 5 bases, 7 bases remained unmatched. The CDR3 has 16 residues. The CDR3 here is CASSQIDGTGGYGYTF. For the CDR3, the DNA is TGTGCCAGCAGCCAAATTGATGGGACAGGGGGGTATGGCTACACCTTC.

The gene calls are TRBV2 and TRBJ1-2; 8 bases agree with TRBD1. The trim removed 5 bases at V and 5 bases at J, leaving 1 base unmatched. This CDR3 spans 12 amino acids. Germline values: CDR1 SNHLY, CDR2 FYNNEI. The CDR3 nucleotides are TGTGCCAGCAGTCGACAGGGGTATGGCTACACCTTC. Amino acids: CASSRQGYGYTF.

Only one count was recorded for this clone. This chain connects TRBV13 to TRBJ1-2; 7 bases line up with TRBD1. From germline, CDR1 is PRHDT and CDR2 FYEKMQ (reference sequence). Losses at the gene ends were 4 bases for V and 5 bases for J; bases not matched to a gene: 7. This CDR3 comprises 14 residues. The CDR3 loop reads CASSSDRAQYGYTF. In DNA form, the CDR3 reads TGTGCCAGCAGCTCCGACAGGGCTCAGTATGGCTACACCTTC.

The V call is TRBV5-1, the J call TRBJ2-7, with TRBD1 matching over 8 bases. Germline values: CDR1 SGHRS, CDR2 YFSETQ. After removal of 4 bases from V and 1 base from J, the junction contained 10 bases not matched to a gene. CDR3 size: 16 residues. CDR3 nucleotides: TGCGCCAGCAGCCGAGACAGGGGCAACCCTTCCTACGAGCAGTACTTC. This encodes CASSRDRGNPSYEQYF.

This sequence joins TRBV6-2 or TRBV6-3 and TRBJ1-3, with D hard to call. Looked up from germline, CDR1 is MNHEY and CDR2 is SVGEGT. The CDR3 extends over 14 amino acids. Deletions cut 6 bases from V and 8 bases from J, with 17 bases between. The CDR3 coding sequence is TGTGCCAGCAGCCATCCTGAAATGAGGGACACCATATATTTT. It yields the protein CASSHPEMRDTIYF.

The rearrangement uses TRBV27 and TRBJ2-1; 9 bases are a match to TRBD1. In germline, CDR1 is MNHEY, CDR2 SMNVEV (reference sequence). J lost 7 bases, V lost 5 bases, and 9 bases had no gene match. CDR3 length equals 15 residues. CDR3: CASSIPGTGRNEQFF. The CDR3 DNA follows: TGTGCCAGCAGTATCCCCGGGACAGGGAGGAATGAGCAGTTCTTC.

In DNA form, the CDR3 reads TGTGCCAGTAGTTCCCCAAGCAATCAGCCCCAGCATTTT. The encoded protein is CASSSPSNQPQHF. The chain is built from TRBV19 and TRBJ1-5; D is unclear. The V and J ends lost 5 bases and 1 base respectively, with 6 bases between them. Germline V gives CDR1 LNHDA, CDR2 SQIVND (reference sequence). This CDR3 comprises 13 residues.

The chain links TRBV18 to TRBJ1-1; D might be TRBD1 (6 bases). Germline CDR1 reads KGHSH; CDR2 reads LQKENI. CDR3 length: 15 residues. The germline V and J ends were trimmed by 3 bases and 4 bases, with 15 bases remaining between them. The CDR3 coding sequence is TGTGCCAGCTCACCTCAGTTACAGGGCCCCACTGAAGCTTTCTTT. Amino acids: CASSPQLQGPTEAFF. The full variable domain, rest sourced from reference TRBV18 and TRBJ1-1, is NAGVMQNPRHLVRRRGQEARLRCSPMKGHSHVYWYRQLPEEGLKFMVYLQKENIIDESGMPKERFSAEFPKEGPSILRIQQVVRGDSAAYFCASSPQLQGPTEAFFGQGTRLTVV.

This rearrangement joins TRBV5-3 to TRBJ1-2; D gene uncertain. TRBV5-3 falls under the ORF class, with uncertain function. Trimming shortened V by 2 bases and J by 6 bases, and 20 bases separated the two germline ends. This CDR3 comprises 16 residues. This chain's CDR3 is CARSFKNELVGDGYTF. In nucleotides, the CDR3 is TGTGCCAGAAGCTTTAAGAACGAACTCGTGGGCGATGGCTACACCTTC.

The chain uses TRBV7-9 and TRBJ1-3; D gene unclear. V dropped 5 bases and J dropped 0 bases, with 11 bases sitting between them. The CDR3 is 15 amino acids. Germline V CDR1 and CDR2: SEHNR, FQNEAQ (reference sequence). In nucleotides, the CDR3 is TGTGCCAGCAGCCCCCTCGCGGGCTCTGGAAACACCATATATTTT. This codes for CASSPLAGSGNTIYF.

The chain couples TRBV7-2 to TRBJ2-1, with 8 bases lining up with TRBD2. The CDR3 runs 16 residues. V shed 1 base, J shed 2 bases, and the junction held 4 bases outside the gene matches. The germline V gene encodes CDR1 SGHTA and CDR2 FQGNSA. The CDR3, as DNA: TGTGCCAGCAGCTTAGACGGCGGGAGGACCTACAATGAGCAGTTCTTC. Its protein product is CASSLDGGRTYNEQFF.

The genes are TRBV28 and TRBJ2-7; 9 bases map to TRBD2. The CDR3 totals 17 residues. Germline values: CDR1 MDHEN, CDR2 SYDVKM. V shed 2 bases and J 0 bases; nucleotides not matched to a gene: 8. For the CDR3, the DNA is TGTGCCAGCAGTTTAGAACTAGCGGGTGGGAGCTCCTACGAGCAGTACTTC. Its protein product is CASSLELAGGSSYEQYF.

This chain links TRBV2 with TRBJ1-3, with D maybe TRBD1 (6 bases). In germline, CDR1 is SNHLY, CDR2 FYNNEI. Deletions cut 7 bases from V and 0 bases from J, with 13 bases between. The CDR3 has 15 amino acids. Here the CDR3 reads CASNLAGVSGNTIYF. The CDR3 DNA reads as TGTGCCAGCAATCTCGCAGGGGTCTCTGGAAACACCATATATTTT.

CDR3 DNA: TGTGCCAGTTCCCGGACAGGGACGGGCCAGCCCCAGCATTTT. Translating it yields CASSRTGTGQPQHF. The chain links TRBV19 to TRBJ1-5, with 8 positions matching TRBD1. Germline V gene sequence: CDR1 LNHDA, CDR2 SQIVND (reference sequence). The CDR3 consists of 14 residues. The trim removed 8 bases at V and 7 bases at J, leaving 10 bases unmatched.

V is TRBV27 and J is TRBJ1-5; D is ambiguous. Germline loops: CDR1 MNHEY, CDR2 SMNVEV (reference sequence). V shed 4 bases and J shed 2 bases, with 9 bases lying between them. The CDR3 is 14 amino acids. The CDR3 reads CASSSGKGNQPQHF. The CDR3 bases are TGTGCCAGCAGTTCGGGGAAGGGCAATCAGCCCCAGCATTTT.

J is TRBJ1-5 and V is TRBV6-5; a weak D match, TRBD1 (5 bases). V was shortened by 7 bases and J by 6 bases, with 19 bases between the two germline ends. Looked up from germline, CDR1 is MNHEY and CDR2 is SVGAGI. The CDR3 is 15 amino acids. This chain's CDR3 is CASMEGSVFLQPQHF. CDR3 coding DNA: TGTGCCAGCATGGAGGGGTCCGTGTTTCTTCAGCCCCAGCATTTT.

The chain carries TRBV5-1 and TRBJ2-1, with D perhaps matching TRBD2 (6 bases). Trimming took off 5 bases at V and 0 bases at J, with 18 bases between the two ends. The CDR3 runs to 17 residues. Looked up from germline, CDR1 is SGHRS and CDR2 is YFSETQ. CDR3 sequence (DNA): TGCGCCAGCAGAAAAGGAGGCGGGGCGAGCTCCTACAATGAGCAGTTCTTC. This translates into CASRKGGGASSYNEQFF.

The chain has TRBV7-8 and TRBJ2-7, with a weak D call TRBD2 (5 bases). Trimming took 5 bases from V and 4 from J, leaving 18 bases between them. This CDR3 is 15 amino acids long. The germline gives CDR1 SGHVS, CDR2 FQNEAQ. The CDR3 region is CASSPDLRLLYEQYF. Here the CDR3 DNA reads TGTGCCAGCAGCCCCGACTTGAGACTACTATACGAGCAGTACTTC.

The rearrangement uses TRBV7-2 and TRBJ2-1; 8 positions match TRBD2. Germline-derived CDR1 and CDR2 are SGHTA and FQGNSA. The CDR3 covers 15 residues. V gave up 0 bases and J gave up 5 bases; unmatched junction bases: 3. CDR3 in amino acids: CASSLAGRDDNEQFF. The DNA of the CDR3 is TGTGCCAGCAGCTTAGCCGGGAGGGACGACAATGAGCAGTTCTTC. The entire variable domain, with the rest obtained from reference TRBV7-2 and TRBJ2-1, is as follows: GAGVSQSPSNKVTEKGKDVELRCDPISGHTALYWYRQSLGQGLEFLIYFQGNSAPDKSGLPSDRFSAERTGGSVSTLTIQRTQQEDSAVYLCASSLAGRDDNEQFFGPGTRLTVL.

The CDR3 is CASSGQGSYEQYF. The CDR3, as DNA: TGTGCCAGCAGCGGACAGGGCTCCTACGAGCAGTACTTC. This rearrangement joins TRBV6-5 to TRBJ2-7; 8 bases are shared with TRBD1. Looked up from germline, CDR1 is MNHEY and CDR2 is SVGAGI. The CDR3 covers 13 residues. J lost 0 bases, V lost 6 bases, and 1 base had no gene match.

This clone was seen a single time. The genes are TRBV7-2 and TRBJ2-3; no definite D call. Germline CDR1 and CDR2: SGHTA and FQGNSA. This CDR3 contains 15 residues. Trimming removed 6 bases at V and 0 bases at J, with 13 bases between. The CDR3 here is CASSLQTGSTDTQYF. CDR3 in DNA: TGTGCCAGCAGTCTTCAGACTGGAAGCACAGATACGCAGTATTTT.

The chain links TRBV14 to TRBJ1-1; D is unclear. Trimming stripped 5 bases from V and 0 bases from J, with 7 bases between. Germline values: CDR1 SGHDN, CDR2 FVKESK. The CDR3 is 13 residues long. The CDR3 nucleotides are TGTGCCAGCAGCTTCCTTATGAACACTGAAGCTTTCTTT. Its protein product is CASSFLMNTEAFF.

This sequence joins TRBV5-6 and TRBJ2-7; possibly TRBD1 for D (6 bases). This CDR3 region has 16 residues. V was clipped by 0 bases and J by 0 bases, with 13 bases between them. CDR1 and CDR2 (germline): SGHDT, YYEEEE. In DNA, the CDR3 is TGTGCCAGCAGCTTGGTAGGGGACACAGACTCCTACGAGCAGTACTTC. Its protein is CASSLVGDTDSYEQYF.